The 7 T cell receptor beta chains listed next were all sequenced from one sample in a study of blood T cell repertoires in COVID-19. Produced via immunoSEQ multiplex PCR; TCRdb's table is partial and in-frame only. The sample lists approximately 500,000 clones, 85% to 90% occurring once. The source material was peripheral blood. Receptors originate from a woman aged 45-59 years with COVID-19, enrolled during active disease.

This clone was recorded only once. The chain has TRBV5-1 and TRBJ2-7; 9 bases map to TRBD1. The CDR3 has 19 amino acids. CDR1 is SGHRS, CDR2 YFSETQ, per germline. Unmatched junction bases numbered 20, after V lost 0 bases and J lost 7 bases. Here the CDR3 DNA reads TGCGCCAGCAGCTTGGCCGTAGGAATTCCGGGACAGGGCCCCTTGGAGCAGTACTTC. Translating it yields CASSLAVGIPGQGPLEQYF.

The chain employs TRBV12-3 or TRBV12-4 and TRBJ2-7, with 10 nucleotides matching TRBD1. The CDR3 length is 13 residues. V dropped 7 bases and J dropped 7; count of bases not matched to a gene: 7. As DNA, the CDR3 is TGTGCCAGCACAGGACAGGGGGATTGGGAGCAGTACTTC. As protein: CASTGQGDWEQYF.

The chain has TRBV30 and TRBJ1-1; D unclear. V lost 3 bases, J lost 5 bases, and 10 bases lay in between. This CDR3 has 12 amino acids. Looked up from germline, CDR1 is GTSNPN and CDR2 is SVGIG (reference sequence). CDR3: CAWSPVGTEAFF. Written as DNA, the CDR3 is TGTGCCTGGAGCCCCGTCGGGACTGAAGCTTTCTTT.

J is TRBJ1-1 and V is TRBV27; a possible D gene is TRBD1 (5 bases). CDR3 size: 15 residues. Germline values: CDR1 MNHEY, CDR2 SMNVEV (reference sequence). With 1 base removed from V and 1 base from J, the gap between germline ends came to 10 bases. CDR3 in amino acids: CASSLWGVGNTEAFF. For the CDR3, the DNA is TGTGCCAGCAGTTTATGGGGCGTTGGGAACACTGAAGCTTTCTTT.

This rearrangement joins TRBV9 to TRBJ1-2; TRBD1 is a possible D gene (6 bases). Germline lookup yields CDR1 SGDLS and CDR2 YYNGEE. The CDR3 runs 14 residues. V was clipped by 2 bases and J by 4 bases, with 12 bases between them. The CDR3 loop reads CASSVQQGGYGYTF. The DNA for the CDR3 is TGTGCCAGCAGCGTCCAACAGGGTGGCTATGGCTACACCTTC.

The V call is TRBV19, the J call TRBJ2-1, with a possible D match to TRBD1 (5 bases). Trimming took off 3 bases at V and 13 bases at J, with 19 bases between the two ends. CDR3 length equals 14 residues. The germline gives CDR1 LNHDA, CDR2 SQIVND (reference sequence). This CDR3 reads CASSIMGSPGNQFF. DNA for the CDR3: TGTGCCAGTAGTATCATGGGATCCCCAGGGAACCAGTTCTTC.

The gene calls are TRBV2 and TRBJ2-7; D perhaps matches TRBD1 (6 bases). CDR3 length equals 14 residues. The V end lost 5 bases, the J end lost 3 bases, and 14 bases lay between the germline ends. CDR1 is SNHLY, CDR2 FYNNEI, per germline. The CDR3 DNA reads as TGTGCCAGCAGTTACCGGGACACTAACTACGAGCAGTACTTC. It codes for CASSYRDTNYEQYF.